This passage covers 7 T cell receptor beta chains from one sample sequenced in a study of blood T cell repertoires in COVID-19 (dated by TCRdb to about 2020). The method behind the library was the immunoSEQ multiplex PCR assay. In its TCRdb copy, this immuneACCESS table keeps in-frame sequences only and misses some clones. Where compared with another copy, unresolved V genes explain less than half of these, and the others have no known cause. Present in this sample are about 29,000 clones, approximately 86% of which were seen just once. The top ten clones comprise about 1.8% of the sample. The specimen sequenced was peripheral blood. The source of these receptors is a man at least 80 years old with active or convalescent COVID-19.

CDR3 nucleotides: TGTGCCAGCAGTCCGGACAGGGGGCGCTTTAACTATGGCTACACCTTC. Translating gives CASSPDRGRFNYGYTF. This chain links TRBV28 with TRBJ1-2; 11 bases line up with TRBD1. Germline CDR1 MDHEN, CDR2 SYDVKM. Trimming removed 5 bases from V and 1 base from J; junction bases left unmatched: 6. The CDR3 spans 16 residues.

The sample holds a few counts of this clone. V and J are TRBV27 and TRBJ2-2, with 11 positions matching TRBD2. The V and J ends lost 7 bases and 5 bases, in that order; junction bases with no gene match: 12. Germline V gives CDR1 MNHEY, CDR2 SMNVEV (reference sequence). This CDR3 has 17 residues. CDR3 sequence (DNA): TGTGCCAGCACCGAGGGGGGACTAGCGGTCTGTACCGGGGAGCTGTTTTTT. Translation: CASTEGGLAVCTGELFF.

V is TRBV27 and J is TRBJ2-3, with 7 nucleotides matching TRBD2. After removal of 8 bases from V and 4 bases from J, the junction contained 9 bases not matched to a gene. The length of the CDR3 is 14 residues. Germline CDR1 is MNHEY and CDR2 is SMNVEV (reference sequence). CDR3 nucleotides: TGTGCCAGCGGAAAAGGGAGGGCCTCAGATACGCAGTATTTT. This sequence encodes CASGKGRASDTQYF.

V gene TRBV7-9 combines with J gene TRBJ2-7, with 9 bases matching TRBD1. The CDR3 runs 17 residues. Trimming took 0 bases from V and 1 from J; bases not matched to a gene: 7. The germline CDR1 and CDR2 sequences are SEHNR and FQNEAQ (reference sequence). CDR3 in amino acids: CASSLAADRGLSYEQYF. The CDR3 DNA reads TGTGCCAGCAGCTTAGCCGCGGACAGGGGACTTTCCTACGAGCAGTACTTC. The full variable domain, with the rest looked up from reference TRBV7-9 and TRBJ2-7, is DTGVSQNPRHKITKRGQNVTFRCDPISEHNRLYWYRQTLGQGPEFLTYFQNEAQLEKSRLLSDRFSAERPKGSFSTLEIQRTEQGDSAMYLCASSLAADRGLSYEQYFGPGTRLTVT.

The rearrangement joins TRBV4-1 to TRBJ2-2; weak D call: TRBD2 (6 bases). The V and J ends lost 7 bases and 7 bases respectively, with 13 bases between them. This CDR3 has 13 residues. Germline-derived CDR1 and CDR2 are MGHRA and YSYEKL. The CDR3, as DNA: TGCGCCAGCACCGCGACTAGTCTCGGGGAGCTGTTTTTT. Its translation: CASTATSLGELFF.

This clone occurred once. The V gene is TRBV5-1, the J gene TRBJ1-3, with 8 bases identical to TRBD1. The V gene's germline CDR1 is SGHRS and CDR2 YFSETQ. V trimming: 0 bases; J trimming: 4 bases; junction bases outside the gene matches: 3. The CDR3 sequence is 15 residues long. The CDR3 bases are TGCGCCAGCAGCTTGGTCGCAGGGGGCGGAAACACCATATATTTT. It is translated as CASSLVAGGGNTIYF. Based on the CDR3 plus reference TRBV5-1 and TRBJ1-3, the full variable domain is KAGVTQTPRYLIKTRGQQVTLSCSPISGHRSVSWYQQTPGQGLQFLFEYFSETQRNKGNFPGRFSGRQFSNSRSEMNVSTLELGDSALYLCASSLVAGGGNTIYFGEGSWLTVV.

The chain uses TRBV5-1 and TRBJ2-6; no clear D. Germline V gives CDR1 SGHRS, CDR2 YFSETQ. Trimming removed 4 bases at V and 0 bases at J, with 8 bases between. This CDR3 region has 15 residues. Here the CDR3 reads CASSETASGANVLTF. CDR3 nucleotides: TGCGCCAGCAGCGAAACAGCCTCTGGGGCCAACGTCCTGACTTTC. The full variable domain, with the rest looked up from reference TRBV5-1 and TRBJ2-6, is KAGVTQTPRYLIKTRGQQVTLSCSPISGHRSVSWYQQTPGQGLQFLFEYFSETQRNKGNFPGRFSGRQFSNSRSEMNVSTLELGDSALYLCASSETASGANVLTFGAGSRLTVL.